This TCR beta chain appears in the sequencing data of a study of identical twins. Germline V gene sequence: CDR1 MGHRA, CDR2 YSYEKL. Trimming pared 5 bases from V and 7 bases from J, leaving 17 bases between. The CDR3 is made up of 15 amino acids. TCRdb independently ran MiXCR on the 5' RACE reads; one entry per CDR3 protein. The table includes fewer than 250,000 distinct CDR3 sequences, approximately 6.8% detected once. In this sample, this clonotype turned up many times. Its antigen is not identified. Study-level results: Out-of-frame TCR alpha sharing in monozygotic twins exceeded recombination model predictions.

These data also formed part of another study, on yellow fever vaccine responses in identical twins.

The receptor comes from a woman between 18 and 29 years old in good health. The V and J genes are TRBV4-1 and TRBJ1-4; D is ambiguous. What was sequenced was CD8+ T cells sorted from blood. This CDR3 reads CASSSRMGSGEKLFF. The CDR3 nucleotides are TGCGCCAGCAGCTCGCGTATGGGGTCTGGTGAAAAACTGTTTTTT.